These 32 T cell receptor beta chains were all obtained from the same sample, sequenced in a study of OX40 agonist ivuxolimab in advanced cancers. Here immunoSEQ multiplex PCR was the method, and the copy in TCRdb shows in-frame clones only, minus some. The table has roughly 86,000 clones, roughly 90% seen once. The source material was CD4+ or CD8+ T cells sorted from blood, sampled in a trial of the OX40 agonist ivuxolimab. Receptors originate from an adult with an advanced solid tumor such as melanoma, head and neck, liver or kidney cancer.

This sequence joins TRBV11-2 and TRBJ2-3; 11 positions match TRBD2. The CDR3 length is 18 residues. After removal of 1 base from V and 0 bases from J, the junction contained 6 bases not matched to a gene. Looked up from germline, CDR1 is SGHAT and CDR2 is FQNNGV. The CDR3 nucleotides are TGTGCCAGCAGCTTAGCAGGGGCTAGCGGGGGGAGCACAGATACGCAGTATTTT. It is translated as CASSLAGASGGSTDTQYF.

This clone was detected a few times. The rearrangement uses TRBV5-5 and TRBJ1-2; 7 nucleotides agree with TRBD1. The V segment lost 2 bases and the J segment 4 bases; nucleotides outside the gene matches: 20. This CDR3 comprises 19 residues. CDR1 and CDR2 (germline): SGHKS, YYEKEE (reference sequence). Here the CDR3 DNA reads TGTGCCAGCAGCTTAGAAACTCTGGGACAGCCGGGGTATATCTATGGCTACACCTTC. As protein: CASSLETLGQPGYIYGYTF.

The chain carries TRBV5-4 and TRBJ2-2; D might be TRBD1 (6 bases). This CDR3 has 16 residues. Trimming removed 3 bases at V and 4 bases at J, with 16 bases between. Germline lookup yields CDR1 SGHNT and CDR2 YYREEE (reference sequence). CDR3 nucleotides: TGTGCCAGCAGCTCGCCGGGACACGGCCTCACCGGGGAGCTGTTTTTT. This translates into CASSSPGHGLTGELFF.

V gene TRBV28 combines with J gene TRBJ2-1; no clear D. Per germline, CDR1 MDHEN and CDR2 SYDVKM. V shed 1 base and J shed 6 bases, with 7 bases lying between them. The CDR3 has 13 residues. In DNA, the CDR3 is TGTGCCAGCAGTTTATATGCCGGCAATGAGCAGTTCTTC. Translating gives CASSLYAGNEQFF. The full variable domain, its missing parts supplied by reference TRBV28 and TRBJ2-1, is DVKVTQSSRYLVKRTGEKVFLECVQDMDHENMFWYRQDPGLGLRLIYFSYDVKMKEKGDIPEGYSVSREKKERFSLILESASTNQTSMYLCASSLYAGNEQFFGPGTRLTVL.

The genes are TRBV10-1 and TRBJ2-3, with 9 bases lining up with TRBD1. The CDR3 spans 15 residues. Germline CDR1 reads WNHNN; CDR2 reads SYGVQD (reference sequence). The V and J ends lost 5 bases and 4 bases, in that order; junction bases with no gene match: 7. CDR3 region: CASSTGTGRPDTQYF. The CDR3 DNA sequence: TGCGCCAGCAGTACCGGGACAGGGAGACCAGATACGCAGTATTTT.

This chain uses TRBV2 with TRBJ1-1, with a possible D match to TRBD1 (5 bases). There are 13 residues in the CDR3. CDR1 and CDR2 (germline): SNHLY, FYNNEI. V lost 4 bases and J lost 5, with 11 bases in between. The chain's CDR3 is CASSGGPGTEAFF. The DNA of the CDR3 is TGTGCCAGCAGTGGGGGACCAGGTACTGAAGCTTTCTTT.

This rearrangement joins TRBV28 to TRBJ2-7; 7 bases align to TRBD1. This CDR3 spans 13 amino acids. V lost 5 bases to trimming and J lost 5 bases; unmatched junction nucleotides: 6. Germline V gene sequence: CDR1 MDHEN, CDR2 SYDVKM. The CDR3 sequence is CASSLTGLDEQYF. Here the CDR3 DNA reads TGTGCCAGCAGTCTGACAGGGTTAGACGAGCAGTACTTC.

The chain uses TRBV6-1 and TRBJ1-5; the D is unclear. The CDR3 has 13 residues. Per germline, CDR1 MNHNS and CDR2 SASEGT. V was clipped by 5 bases and J by 7 bases, with 12 bases between them. The CDR3: CASSSRGGQPQHF. DNA for the CDR3: TGTGCCAGCAGTTCACGTGGCGGGCAGCCCCAGCATTTT.

The CDR3 protein is CASRSDGGGYTF. The CDR3 nucleotides read TGCGCCAGCAGAAGCGACGGGGGTGGCTACACCTTC. This sequence joins TRBV5-1 and TRBJ1-2; D is perhaps TRBD1 (5 bases). Trimming removed 5 bases at V and 7 bases at J, with 12 bases between. The CDR3 runs to 12 residues. CDR1 is SGHRS, CDR2 YFSETQ, per germline.

This clone was seen once. This chain links TRBV9 with TRBJ2-1; D is possibly TRBD2 (6 bases). The CDR3 runs 15 residues. CDR1 and CDR2 (germline): SGDLS, YYNGEE. V shed 1 base and J shed 6 bases, with 14 bases lying between them. The CDR3 here is CASSVIPTRGNEQFF. CDR3 in DNA: TGTGCCAGCAGCGTAATCCCGACTAGGGGCAATGAGCAGTTCTTC.

The chain employs TRBV29-1 and TRBJ2-1; D gene unclear. Germline V CDR1 and CDR2: SQVTM, ANQGSEA. Trimming pared 3 bases from V and 2 bases from J, leaving 2 bases between. The CDR3 sequence is 11 residues long. Here the CDR3 reads CSVETYNEQFF. In DNA, the CDR3 is TGCAGCGTTGAGACCTACAATGAGCAGTTCTTC.

The chain joins TRBV5-1 to TRBJ1-1, with D hard to call. CDR1 is SGHRS, CDR2 YFSETQ, per germline. The V gene lost 5 bases and the J gene lost 7 bases, with 12 bases spanning the gap. This CDR3 contains 12 residues. The CDR3 reads CASRYDTGEAFF. In DNA, the CDR3 is TGCGCCAGCAGATACGACACCGGTGAAGCTTTCTTT.

This chain uses TRBV30 with TRBJ2-1; D remains ambiguous. The ends were cut back, 5 bases at V and 6 bases at J, with 17 bases in the middle. The CDR3 runs to 14 residues. Germline values: CDR1 GTSNPN, CDR2 SVGIG (reference sequence). The CDR3 DNA reads TGTGCCTGGGGCCTCACGACCAGCTCCAATGAGCAGTTCTTC. Encoded protein: CAWGLTTSSNEQFF.

The rearrangement links TRBV6-5 to TRBJ1-5, with TRBD1 identical over 7 bases. The CDR3 contains 15 residues. The germline V gene encodes CDR1 MNHEY and CDR2 SVGAGI. J gave up 4 bases and V 6 bases, and 9 bases lay outside the gene matches. The CDR3 bases are TGTGCCAGCAGCGAAAGCAGGGGGAGAAATCAGCCCCAGCATTTT. Amino acid sequence: CASSESRGRNQPQHF.

This chain uses TRBV7-2 with TRBJ2-7; TRBD1 matches at 7 bases. The CDR3 length is 15 residues. Per germline, CDR1 SGHTA and CDR2 FQGNSA. With V trimmed by 0 bases and J by 8 bases, 10 bases remained unmatched. CDR3 sequence (DNA): TGTGCCAGCAGCTTAGCGGGGACAGCGAGTGGAAAGCAGTACTTC. This translates into CASSLAGTASGKQYF.

This chain uses TRBV7-2 with TRBJ2-6; 7 bases align to TRBD1. CDR1 SGHTA and CDR2 FQGNSA come from the germline V gene. This CDR3 has 17 amino acids. Unmatched junction bases numbered 7, after V lost 5 bases and J lost 0 bases. The chain's CDR3 is CASSPGQANSGANVLTF. As DNA, the CDR3 is TGTGCCAGCAGCCCCGGACAGGCCAACTCTGGGGCCAACGTCCTGACTTTC.

This clone was counted between two and nine times. CDR3 sequence: CSGALDYEQYF. DNA of the CDR3: TGCAGCGGGGCCTTGGACTACGAGCAGTACTTC. The chain links TRBV29-1 to TRBJ2-7; D is unclear. Germline CDR1 is SQVTM and CDR2 is ANQGSEA. Trimming pared 7 bases from V and 3 bases from J, leaving 10 bases between. The CDR3 length is 11 residues.

The CDR3 DNA sequence: TGTGCCAGCAGCTTAGGAGGGGGGAGCACTGAAGCTTTCTTT. Translation: CASSLGGGSTEAFF. The chain uses TRBV11-2 and TRBJ1-1; a possible D gene is TRBD1 (6 bases). The V gene's germline CDR1 is SGHAT and CDR2 FQNNGV. Trimming cost V 1 base and J 4 bases, with 10 bases left between them. The CDR3 runs 14 residues.

The CDR3 nucleotides are TGCGCCAGCAGCCGACAGGGGCCAGGGGCCCAGTACTTC. Translation gives CASSRQGPGAQYF. V is TRBV5-1 and J is TRBJ2-5; 8 nucleotides agree with TRBD1. Germline V gene sequence: CDR1 SGHRS, CDR2 YFSETQ. This CDR3 is 13 amino acids long. J gave up 9 bases and V 4 bases, and 8 bases lay outside the gene matches.

The J gene is TRBJ2-7, the V gene TRBV2; perhaps TRBD1 as D (5 bases). The germline V and J ends were trimmed by 6 bases and 4 bases, with 16 bases remaining between them. Germline CDR1 SNHLY, CDR2 FYNNEI. The CDR3 consists of 14 residues. Here the CDR3 DNA reads TGTGCCAGCAGCTTCGACAGCGTCAGTTACGAGCAGTACTTC. This gives the protein CASSFDSVSYEQYF.

The chain couples TRBV28 to TRBJ2-7, with no clear D. Germline V gene lookup returns CDR1 MDHEN and CDR2 SYDVKM. V gave up 6 bases and J gave up 7 bases, with 19 bases separating them. The CDR3 sequence is 14 residues long. The CDR3 loop is CASSLPSGPREQYF. The CDR3 DNA is TGTGCCAGCAGCCTACCATCCGGGCCACGGGAGCAGTACTTC. Full variable domain (rest looked up from reference TRBV28 and TRBJ2-7): DVKVTQSSRYLVKRTGEKVFLECVQDMDHENMFWYRQDPGLGLRLIYFSYDVKMKEKGDIPEGYSVSREKKERFSLILESASTNQTSMYLCASSLPSGPREQYFGPGTRLTVT.

This clone has a single count. This chain joins TRBV28 and TRBJ2-1; D not resolved. The ends were cut back, 4 bases at V and 4 bases at J, with 5 bases in the middle. This CDR3 spans 12 amino acids. The V gene's germline CDR1 is MDHEN and CDR2 SYDVKM. CDR3 bases: TGTGCCAGCAGTTCCCAGTACAATGAGCAGTTCTTC. The encoded protein is CASSSQYNEQFF.

The chain employs TRBV27 and TRBJ2-3; D is tentatively TRBD1 or TRBD2 (5 bases each). Germline V gene sequence: CDR1 MNHEY, CDR2 SMNVEV (reference sequence). The V end lost 2 bases, the J end lost 5 bases, and 23 bases lay between the germline ends. The CDR3 loop spans 18 amino acids. The CDR3 DNA reads as TGTGCCAGCAGTTTACTTCCTCCATTCGGGACGGATATAGATACGCAGTATTTT. This encodes CASSLLPPFGTDIDTQYF.

The CDR3 loop is CASSPPLGGAGSDTEAFF. CDR3 nucleotides: TGTGCCAGCAGCCCCCCATTAGGGGGCGCGGGGTCGGACACTGAAGCTTTCTTT. The chain combines TRBV5-4 with TRBJ1-1; TRBD1 aligns across 7 bases. Germline CDR1 is SGHNT and CDR2 is YYREEE (reference sequence). The V and J ends lost 4 bases and 3 bases, in that order; junction bases with no gene match: 18. The CDR3 sequence is 18 residues long.

This clone has more than one count but fewer than ten. The chain employs TRBV7-3 and TRBJ2-1, with D possibly TRBD2 on 6 matching bases. CDR1 is SGHTA and CDR2 is FQGTGA in the germline V gene. The CDR3 extends over 13 amino acids. V was shortened by 5 bases and J by 2 bases, with 7 bases between the two germline ends. CDR3 sequence (DNA): TGTGCCAGCAGCCAGCGGGCCTACAATGAGCAGTTCTTC. Its translation is CASSQRAYNEQFF.

The chain carries TRBV7-2 and TRBJ2-1; 13 bases fit TRBD2. Per germline, CDR1 SGHTA and CDR2 FQGNSA. The trim removed 4 bases at V and 6 bases at J, leaving 9 bases unmatched. The CDR3 is made up of 17 amino acids. This CDR3 is CASSSPSGTSGVNEQFF. In DNA form, the CDR3 reads TGTGCCAGCAGCTCTCCTTCCGGGACTAGCGGGGTCAATGAGCAGTTCTTC.

The rearrangement joins TRBV10-3 to TRBJ2-3; 10 positions match TRBD1. Germline V lookup: CDR1 ENHRY, CDR2 SYGVKD. Germline trimming cut 4 bases from V and 5 bases from J; bases unmatched to any gene: 3. This CDR3 is built from 14 residues. The CDR3 region has the DNA TGTGCCATCAGTGCGGGACAGGGGCAAGATACGCAGTATTTT. This translates into CAISAGQGQDTQYF.

The V and J genes are TRBV19 and TRBJ1-1, with D maybe TRBD1 (6 bases). This CDR3 contains 14 residues. Germline V lookup: CDR1 LNHDA, CDR2 SQIVND (reference sequence). Trimming shortened V by 6 bases and J by 5 bases, and 16 bases separated the two germline ends. The chain's CDR3 is CASSWGGLGTEAFF. CDR3 coding DNA: TGTGCCAGTAGCTGGGGGGGGCTCGGTACTGAAGCTTTCTTT.

The chain couples TRBV7-8 to TRBJ2-7; the D gene is possibly TRBD1 (6 bases). V lost 3 bases to trimming and J lost 1 base, with 10 bases between them. This CDR3 is 14 amino acids long. The germline V gene has CDR1 SGHVS and CDR2 FQNEAQ. The CDR3 here is CASSFKDRSYEQYF. DNA for the CDR3: TGTGCCAGCAGCTTTAAGGACAGATCCTACGAGCAGTACTTC.

This clone has more than one count but fewer than ten. The chain uses TRBV30 and TRBJ1-2; D unclear. CDR1 and CDR2 (germline): GTSNPN, SVGIG (reference sequence). The CDR3 sequence is 15 residues long. Between the trimmed V and J ends, which lost 2 bases and 4 bases, there was a span of 17 bases. The CDR3 loop reads CAWSPLGRVLYGYTF. CDR3 coding DNA: TGTGCCTGGAGTCCTCTGGGAAGGGTCCTCTATGGCTACACCTTC. The entire variable domain, with the rest obtained from reference TRBV30 and TRBJ1-2, is as follows: SQTIHQWPATLVQPVGSPLSLECTVEGTSNPNLYWYRQAAGRGLQLLFYSVGIGQISSEVPQNLSASRPQDRQFILSSKKLLLSDSGFYLCAWSPLGRVLYGYTFGSGTRLTVV.

The chain uses TRBV28 and TRBJ2-1, with 9 positions matching TRBD2. Germline V gene sequence: CDR1 MDHEN, CDR2 SYDVKM. CDR3 length equals 15 residues. Trimming removed 4 bases from V and 4 bases from J; junction bases left unmatched: 5. The CDR3 protein is CASSSWAGGYNEQFF. CDR3 nucleotide sequence: TGTGCCAGCAGTTCATGGGCGGGAGGGTACAATGAGCAGTTCTTC.

Note on this clone: At one boundary the junction diverges from the germline segment, which might be a read error. The chain joins TRBV15 to TRBJ1-6; D may be TRBD1 (6 bases). Germline V gives CDR1 LNHNV, CDR2 YYDKDF (reference sequence). The CDR3 has 15 amino acids. CDR3 in amino acids: CATSREQGFASPLHF. CDR3 DNA sequence: TGTGCCACCAGCCGAGAACAGGGATTTGCGTCACCCCTCCACTTT.